This is a list of T cell receptor beta chains from one sample in a study of T cell repertoires in cytomegalovirus infection. Each CDR3 protein gets one entry after TCRdb re-called the reads with MiXCR. The sample lists fewer than 300,000 distinct CDR3 sequences, about a quarter occurring once. The sequenced sample consisted of PBMCs. The receptors here all came from a human donor in good health (CMV status not recorded). Some clones in this sample may be carry-over from other donors' samples. Each CDR3 is given with its conserved first and last residue. D genes are given only for firm matches. The size field is filled for only some rows; it gives once, few, many or a size class.

v_call: TRBV28; d_call: TRBD2; clone_size: .; j_call: TRBJ2-1; cdr3_aa: CASVRGGGRADNEQFF; cdr3_nt: TGTGCCAGCGTCCGAGGGGGCGGGAGGGCCGACAATGAGCAGTTCTTC
v_call: TRBV18; d_call: .; clone_size: few; j_call: TRBJ2-7; cdr3_aa: CASSPKDGASYEQYF; cdr3_nt: TGTGCCAGCTCACCGAAGGACGGAGCCTCCTACGAGCAGTACTTC
v_call: TRBV3-1; d_call: .; clone_size: .; j_call: TRBJ1-5; cdr3_aa: CASSRDTNQPQHF; cdr3_nt: TGTGCCAGCAGCCGGGATACCAATCAGCCCCAGCATTTT
v_call: TRBV29-1; d_call: TRBD1; clone_size: .; j_call: TRBJ2-7; cdr3_aa: CSAGTGSQEQYF; cdr3_nt: TGCAGCGCCGGGACAGGGTCTCAGGAGCAGTACTTC
v_call: TRBV7-2; d_call: TRBD1; clone_size: many; j_call: TRBJ1-5; cdr3_aa: CASSYRGQQPQHF; cdr3_nt: TGTGCCAGCAGTTACAGGGGGCAACAGCCCCAGCATTTT
v_call: TRBV14; d_call: .; clone_size: .; j_call: TRBJ2-1; cdr3_aa: CASSQAGYHNEQFF; cdr3_nt: TGTGCCAGCAGCCAAGCAGGGTATCACAATGAGCAGTTCTTC
v_call: TRBV6-5; d_call: TRBD2; clone_size: .; j_call: TRBJ2-1; cdr3_aa: CASRMNIAGRTNEQFF; cdr3_nt: TGTGCCAGCAGAATGAACATAGCGGGGAGGACGAATGAGCAGTTCTTC
v_call: TRBV7-6; d_call: TRBD1; clone_size: .; j_call: TRBJ1-4; cdr3_aa: CASTRDSHEKLFF; cdr3_nt: TGTGCCAGCACCCGGGACAGTCATGAAAAACTGTTTTTT
v_call: TRBV7-2; d_call: .; clone_size: many; j_call: TRBJ1-5; cdr3_aa: CASSAMVQPQHF; cdr3_nt: TGTGCCAGCAGCGCCATGGTTCAGCCCCAGCATTTT
v_call: TRBV6-5; d_call: .; clone_size: .; j_call: TRBJ2-1; cdr3_aa: CASSWELAPDEQFF; cdr3_nt: TGTGCCAGCAGCTGGGAATTAGCTCCCGATGAGCAGTTCTTC
v_call: TRBV7-7; d_call: TRBD2; clone_size: medium-sized; j_call: TRBJ2-2; cdr3_aa: CASSLWREGTGELFF; cdr3_nt: TGTGCTAGCAGCTTATGGCGGGAGGGCACCGGGGAGCTGTTTTTT
v_call: TRBV28; d_call: TRBD1; clone_size: .; j_call: TRBJ2-3; cdr3_aa: CASSVTGTGGADTQYF; cdr3_nt: TGTGCCAGCAGTGTTACCGGGACAGGGGGCGCAGATACGCAGTATTTT
v_call: TRBV3-1; d_call: .; clone_size: .; j_call: TRBJ1-4; cdr3_aa: CASSQDGSSNEKLFF; cdr3_nt: TGTGCCAGCAGCCAAGATGGATCCAGTAATGAAAAACTGTTTTTT
v_call: TRBV5-1; d_call: .; clone_size: .; j_call: TRBJ2-5; cdr3_aa: CASSLEGTQETQYF; cdr3_nt: TGCGCCAGCAGCTTGGAGGGCACTCAAGAGACCCAGTACTTC
v_call: TRBV7-6; d_call: .; clone_size: .; j_call: TRBJ2-5; cdr3_aa: CASNRGGPQETQYF; cdr3_nt: TGTGCTAGCAATCGAGGGGGGCCTCAAGAGACCCAGTACTTC
v_call: TRBV6-5; d_call: .; clone_size: few; j_call: TRBJ2-7; cdr3_aa: CASSYPGAGKSEQYF; cdr3_nt: TGTGCCAGCAGTTACCCTGGGGCGGGAAAAAGCGAGCAGTACTTC
v_call: TRBV6-1; d_call: .; clone_size: few; j_call: TRBJ2-1; cdr3_aa: CASRKQGASYNEQFF; cdr3_nt: TGTGCCAGCAGAAAACAGGGAGCATCCTACAATGAGCAGTTCTTC
v_call: TRBV5-1; d_call: TRBD1; clone_size: few; j_call: TRBJ1-1; cdr3_aa: CASSPHTVTGGEGTEAFF; cdr3_nt: TGCGCCAGCAGCCCCCACACGGTAACAGGGGGCGAAGGAACTGAAGCTTTCTTT
v_call: TRBV29-1; d_call: TRBD1; clone_size: .; j_call: TRBJ2-3; cdr3_aa: CSAELGGTGVDTQYF; cdr3_nt: TGCAGCGCTGAACTTGGTGGGACAGGGGTAGATACGCAGTATTTT
v_call: TRBV7-2; d_call: TRBD2; clone_size: many; j_call: TRBJ2-5; cdr3_aa: CASSSRAGVETQYF; cdr3_nt: TGTGCCAGCAGCTCAAGAGCGGGAGTTGAGACCCAGTACTTC
v_call: TRBV28; d_call: .; clone_size: .; j_call: TRBJ2-1; cdr3_aa: CASSLTVSSYNEQFF; cdr3_nt: TGTGCCAGCAGTTTAACTGTGAGCTCCTACAATGAGCAGTTCTTC
v_call: TRBV7-2; d_call: .; clone_size: .; j_call: TRBJ2-7; cdr3_aa: CASSLVRGDSYEQYF; cdr3_nt: TGTGCCAGCAGCTTAGTGCGCGGAGACTCCTACGAGCAGTACTTC
v_call: TRBV29-1; d_call: TRBD2; clone_size: .; j_call: TRBJ2-5; cdr3_aa: CSAAGPGVETQYF; cdr3_nt: TGCAGCGCAGCGGGACCGGGAGTAGAGACCCAGTACTTC
v_call: TRBV11-2; d_call: .; clone_size: .; j_call: TRBJ2-7; cdr3_aa: CASSFTLEQYF; cdr3_nt: TGTGCCAGCAGCTTCACGCTCGAGCAGTACTTC
v_call: TRBV12-3/TRBV12-4; d_call: .; clone_size: few; j_call: TRBJ1-5; cdr3_aa: CASSFPPNQPQHF; cdr3_nt: TGTGCCAGCAGTTTTCCGCCGAATCAGCCCCAGCATTTT
v_call: TRBV7-2; d_call: .; clone_size: many; j_call: TRBJ1-4; cdr3_aa: CASSSQGGFGEKLFF; cdr3_nt: TGTGCCAGCAGCTCCCAGGGAGGGTTTGGTGAAAAACTGTTTTTT
v_call: TRBV7-2; d_call: TRBD2; clone_size: many; j_call: TRBJ2-7; cdr3_aa: CASSLAGSSGARSYEQYF; cdr3_nt: TGTGCCAGCAGCTTAGCGGGGTCTAGCGGGGCTCGTTCCTACGAGCAGTACTTC